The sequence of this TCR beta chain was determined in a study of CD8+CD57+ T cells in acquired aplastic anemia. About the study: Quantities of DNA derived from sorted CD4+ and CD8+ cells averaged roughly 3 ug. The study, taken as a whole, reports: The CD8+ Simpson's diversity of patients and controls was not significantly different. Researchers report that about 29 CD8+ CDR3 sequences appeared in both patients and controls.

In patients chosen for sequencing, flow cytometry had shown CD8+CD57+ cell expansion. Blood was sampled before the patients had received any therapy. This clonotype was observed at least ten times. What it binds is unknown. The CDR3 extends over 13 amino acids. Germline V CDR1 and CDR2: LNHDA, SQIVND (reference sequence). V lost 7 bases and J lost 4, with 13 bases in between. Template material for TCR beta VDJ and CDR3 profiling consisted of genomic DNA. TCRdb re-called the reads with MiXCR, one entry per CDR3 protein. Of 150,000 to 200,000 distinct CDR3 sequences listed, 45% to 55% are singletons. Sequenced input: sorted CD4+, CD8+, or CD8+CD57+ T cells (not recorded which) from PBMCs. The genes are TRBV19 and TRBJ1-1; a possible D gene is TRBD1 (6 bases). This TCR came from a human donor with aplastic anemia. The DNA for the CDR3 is TGTGCCAGTACTCCCAAGGACAGCACTGAAGCTTTCTTT. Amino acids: CASTPKDSTEAFF.